This TCR beta chain was documented in a study of Ad26.COV2.S vaccination and SARS-CoV-2 variants. Germline lookup yields CDR1 MNHEY and CDR2 SVGEGT. V lost 6 bases and J 4 bases, leaving 20 bases between the germline ends. The CDR3 sequence is 16 residues long. Specified treatment: about 20 received Ad26.COV2.S at low or high dose, single or two shots; a few received placebo; per-sample allocation not given. Collection of the samples took place on day 63 after the first injection of vaccine or placebo. Wuhan-strain spike was delivered by a replication-incompetent Ad26 vector. The protocol was immunoSEQ multiplex PCR, while the TCRdb copy is restricted to in-frame clones and leaves out a portion. Among about 480,000 clones listed, around 85% were seen once.

This specimen consisted of peripheral blood, obtained in a trial of Ad26.COV2.S vaccine versus placebo. J is TRBJ2-3 and V is TRBV6-2 or TRBV6-3; D remains unclear. The sequence was obtained from a person between 18 and 60 years old who received the Ad26.COV2.S COVID-19 vaccine or a placebo. This CDR3 is CASSEIGGTWADTQYF. The CDR3 DNA reads TGTGCCAGCAGCGAAATAGGCGGAACCTGGGCAGATACGCAGTATTTT.